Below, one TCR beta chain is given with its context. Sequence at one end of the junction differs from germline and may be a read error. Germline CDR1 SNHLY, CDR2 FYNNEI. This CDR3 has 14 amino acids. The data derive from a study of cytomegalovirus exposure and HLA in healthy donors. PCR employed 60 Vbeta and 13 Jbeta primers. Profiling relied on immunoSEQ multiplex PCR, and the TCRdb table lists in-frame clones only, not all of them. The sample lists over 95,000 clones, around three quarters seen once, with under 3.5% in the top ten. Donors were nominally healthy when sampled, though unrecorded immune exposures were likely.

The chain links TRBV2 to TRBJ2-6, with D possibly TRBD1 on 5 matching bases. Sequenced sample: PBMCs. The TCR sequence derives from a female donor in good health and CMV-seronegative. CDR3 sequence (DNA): TGTGCCAGCAGGGTGATCTCTGGGGCCGACGTCCTGACTTTC. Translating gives CASRVISGADVLTF.